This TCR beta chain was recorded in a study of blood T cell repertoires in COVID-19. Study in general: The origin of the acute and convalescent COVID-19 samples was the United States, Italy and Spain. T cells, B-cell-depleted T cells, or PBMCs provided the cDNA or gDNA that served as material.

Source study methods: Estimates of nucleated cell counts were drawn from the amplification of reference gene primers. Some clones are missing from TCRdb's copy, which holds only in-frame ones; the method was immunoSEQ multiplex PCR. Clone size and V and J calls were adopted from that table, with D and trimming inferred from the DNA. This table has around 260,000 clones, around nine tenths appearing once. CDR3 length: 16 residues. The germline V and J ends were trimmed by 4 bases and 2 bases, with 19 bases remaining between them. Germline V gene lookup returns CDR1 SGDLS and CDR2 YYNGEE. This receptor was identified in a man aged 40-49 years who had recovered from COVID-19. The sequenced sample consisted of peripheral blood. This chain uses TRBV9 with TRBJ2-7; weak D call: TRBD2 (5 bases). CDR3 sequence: CASSPSVGSSTYEQYF. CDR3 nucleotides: TGTGCCAGCAGCCCTTCGGTAGGGAGTTCGACCTACGAGCAGTACTTC.